Presented here are 28 T cell receptor beta chains from one specimen sequenced in a study of T cells in Graves' hyperthyroidism and ophthalmopathy (dated by TCRdb to between 2018 and 2021). To prepare the library, multiplex PCR was applied. Instrument used: Illumina HiSeq 2000. TCR beta CDR3 regions were amplified from RNA transcripts. A first-round RT-PCR of the TCR CDR3 used the HTBI primer set with the Qiagen OneStep RT-PCR kit. TCRdb trimmed the raw reads at Q25, called clones with MiXCR and kept productive beta chains. Each CDR3 protein gets just one entry, which takes the most common genes and DNA from the rows behind it. The sample table contains hundreds of thousands of distinct CDR3 sequences; only one count was recorded for 20% of them. In total, the top ten clones hold approximately 48% of the sample. The sequencing input was blood. Every receptor here comes from a man aged 35 to 55 with Graves' ophthalmopathy.

This clonotype was observed a few times. The DNA for the CDR3 is TGTGCCAGCGGATACCCCCCTACCGGGACTAGCGGGGTAAACAATGAGCAGTTCTTC. This encodes CASGYPPTGTSGVNNEQFF. The chain combines TRBV11-2 with TRBJ2-1, with 13 bases matching TRBD2. V lost 8 bases, J lost 5 bases, and 18 bases stayed unmatched. The CDR3 length is 19 residues. Germline-derived CDR1 and CDR2 are SGHAT and FQNNGV.

This clonotype was seen a few times. The chain links TRBV29-1 to TRBJ2-1; 12 positions match TRBD2. The V segment lost 0 bases and the J segment 2 bases; nucleotides outside the gene matches: 8. Per the germline V gene, CDR1 is SQVTM and CDR2 is ANQGSEA. The CDR3 runs 18 residues. CDR3 in amino acids: CSVEDGGRTSGTYNEQFF. The CDR3 DNA is TGCAGCGTTGAAGATGGGGGTAGGACTAGCGGGACCTACAATGAGCAGTTCTTC.

The table lists this clonotype with many counts. The chain carries TRBV18 and TRBJ2-3; TRBD1 matches 8 bases. The ends lost 0 bases at V and 5 bases at J; junction bases unmatched: 7. The germline CDR1 and CDR2 sequences are KGHSH and LQKENI. The CDR3 runs to 16 residues. The CDR3 spells CASSPPAGGRGDTQYF. The CDR3 DNA reads TGTGCCAGCTCACCACCCGCAGGGGGCCGGGGAGATACGCAGTATTTT.

This clonotype appeared a few times. The rearrangement joins TRBV7-3 to TRBJ2-5; 12 positions agree with TRBD2. The V segment lost 5 bases and the J segment 4 bases; nucleotides outside the gene matches: 5. CDR3 length: 15 residues. CDR1 is SGHTA and CDR2 is FQGTGA in the germline V gene. Here the CDR3 reads CASSPTSGSGETQYF. As DNA, the CDR3 is TGTGCCAGCAGCCCGACTAGCGGGAGTGGAGAGACCCAGTACTTC. Full variable domain (remainder filled in from reference TRBV7-3 and TRBJ2-5): GAGVSQTPSNKVTEKGKYVELRCDPISGHTALYWYRQSLGQGPEFLIYFQGTGAADDSGLPNDRFFAVRPEGSVSTLKIQRTERGDSAVYLCASSPTSGSGETQYFGPGTRLLVL.

The CDR3 protein is CASSLSLGARGEQYF. The CDR3 nucleotides are TGTGCCAGCAGCTTAAGTTTAGGGGCGCGAGGCGAGCAGTACTTC. The chain has TRBV7-2 and TRBJ2-7, with D possibly TRBD1 on 5 matching bases. Trimming left V 2 bases short and J 6 bases short, with 17 bases between. CDR3 length equals 15 residues. Germline CDR1 reads SGHTA; CDR2 reads FQGNSA.

The chain couples TRBV27 to TRBJ1-6; TRBD1 aligns across 7 bases. Germline-derived CDR1 and CDR2 are MNHEY and SMNVEV (reference sequence). The CDR3 loop spans 16 amino acids. Trimming at V came to 5 bases and at J to 6 bases, leaving 10 bases not matched to a gene. CDR3 residues: CASSRDSTSLNSPLHF. The CDR3 coding sequence is TGTGCCAGCAGTAGGGACAGTACTTCCCTTAATTCACCCCTCCACTTT.

The chain recombines TRBV14 with TRBJ2-1; perhaps TRBD1 as D (6 bases). The germline CDR1 and CDR2 sequences are SGHDN and FVKESK. This CDR3 region has 13 residues. V was pared by 2 bases and J by 7 bases, with 9 bases between. The CDR3 loop is CASSQYGTNEQFF. The CDR3 nucleotides are TGTGCCAGCAGCCAATACGGGACAAATGAGCAGTTCTTC.

CDR3 region: CASRPSGTSGGEFF. The CDR3 region has the DNA TGTGCCAGCAGGCCCTCCGGGACTAGTGGGGGGGAGTTCTTC. The V and J genes are TRBV6-1 and TRBJ2-1, with 8 bases lining up with TRBD2. Unmatched junction bases numbered 15, after V lost 6 bases and J lost 14 bases. The CDR3 covers 14 residues. CDR1 MNHNS and CDR2 SASEGT come from the germline V gene.

This rearrangement joins TRBV7-9 to TRBJ1-4, with no clear D. Trimming took off 7 bases at V and 1 base at J, with 10 bases between the two ends. The length of the CDR3 is 14 residues. Per germline, CDR1 SEHNR and CDR2 FQNEAQ (reference sequence). The CDR3 protein is CASTWLLTNEKLFF. As DNA, the CDR3 is TGTGCCAGCACTTGGCTCTTAACTAATGAAAAACTGTTTTTT.

This clonotype was seen a few times. The genes are TRBV11-2 and TRBJ2-2; 7 bases map to TRBD1. After removal of 3 bases from V and 3 bases from J, the junction contained 10 bases not matched to a gene. The germline V gene encodes CDR1 SGHAT and CDR2 FQNNGV. This CDR3 comprises 17 residues. The CDR3 reads CASSFPLGTDYTGELFF. As DNA, the CDR3 is TGTGCCAGCAGCTTTCCTCTAGGGACAGACTACACCGGGGAGCTGTTTTTT.

This chain uses TRBV20-1 with TRBJ2-5, with 9 positions matching TRBD2. The germline V gene has CDR1 DFQATT and CDR2 SNEGSKA (reference sequence). The V segment lost 4 bases and the J segment 10 bases; nucleotides outside the gene matches: 10. This CDR3 spans 13 amino acids. CDR3 residues: CSAISLAGVFQYF. CDR3 bases: TGCAGTGCTATTTCATTAGCGGGAGTCTTCCAGTACTTC.

The CDR3 region has the DNA TGCGCCAGCAGCCAAGGGACAGGGGCCGGTAACACTGAAGCTTTCTTT. This sequence encodes CASSQGTGAGNTEAFF. This chain connects TRBV4-1 to TRBJ1-1; 9 nucleotides align to TRBD1. V dropped 1 base and J dropped 2; count of bases not matched to a gene: 5. This CDR3 spans 16 amino acids. In germline, CDR1 is MGHRA, CDR2 YSYEKL.

About this clonotype: The junction departs from germline at one end; a sequencing error may be responsible. The chain joins TRBV7-7 to TRBJ2-5, with D possibly TRBD2 on 6 matching bases. CDR1 and CDR2 (germline): SSHAT, FNYEAQ (reference sequence). The CDR3 loop spans 14 amino acids. The CDR3 nucleotides are TGTGCTAGCAGCAGATCCACTAGCTCGGAGACCCAGTACTTC. Amino acids: CASSRSTSSETQYF.

The chain couples TRBV3-1 to TRBJ2-1; D uncertain. Germline loops: CDR1 LGHDT, CDR2 YNNKEL (reference sequence). Trimming took 0 bases from V and 7 from J, leaving 13 bases between them. The CDR3 covers 15 residues. CDR3 coding DNA: TGTGCCAGCAGCCAAGATAGTAAGAGAATAAATGAGCAGTTCTTC. It is translated as CASSQDSKRINEQFF.

This clonotype was counted a few times. This chain uses TRBV19 with TRBJ2-3; D is uncertain. Trimming took off 5 bases at V and 5 bases at J, with 8 bases between the two ends. CDR3 length: 12 amino acids. Germline V CDR1 and CDR2: LNHDA, SQIVND (reference sequence). The CDR3 region is CASSATEDTQYF. The DNA for the CDR3 is TGTGCCAGTAGTGCGACGGAAGATACGCAGTATTTT.

This clonotype was found a few times. This rearrangement joins TRBV18 to TRBJ2-2; 9 nucleotides align to TRBD2. The CDR3 spans 16 residues. Germline trimming cut 3 bases from V and 1 base from J; bases unmatched to any gene: 3. Germline V gene lookup returns CDR1 KGHSH and CDR2 LQKENI. The CDR3 DNA is TGTGCCAGCTCACCTACGACTAGCGGGAACACCGGGGAGCTGTTTTTT. It translates to CASSPTTSGNTGELFF.

In this sample, this clonotype turned up a few times. The chain joins TRBV10-3 to TRBJ1-1; a weak D match, TRBD1 (5 bases). The CDR3 totals 14 residues. Germline CDR1 reads ENHRY; CDR2 reads SYGVKD. V lost 4 bases to trimming and J lost 6 bases, with 15 bases between them. The CDR3 nucleotides are TGTGCCATCAGTGGGCAGGGTTTTGACGCTGAAGCTTTCTTT. This codes for CAISGQGFDAEAFF.

The genes are TRBV10-3 and TRBJ2-1; 8 nucleotides agree with TRBD2. With 3 bases clipped from V and 6 bases from J, the junction kept 4 bases outside the gene matches. The CDR3 spans 14 residues. CDR1 is ENHRY, CDR2 SYGVKD, per germline. In DNA form, the CDR3 reads TGTGCCATCAGTGATGGGACTAGTTCCAATGAGCAGTTCTTC. Encoded protein: CAISDGTSSNEQFF.

V usage is TRBV10-3 and J usage is TRBJ2-5; possible D gene TRBD2, 6 bases. V was cut by 4 bases and J by 0 bases, with 15 bases left in between. The CDR3 covers 16 residues. Germline CDR1 is ENHRY and CDR2 is SYGVKD. In nucleotides, the CDR3 is TGTGCCATCAGTGTGGGGGGTGGCGGCTACCAAGAGACCCAGTACTTC. Translating it yields CAISVGGGGYQETQYF.

This clonotype was observed many times. The chain links TRBV28 to TRBJ2-7, with TRBD2 matching over 7 bases. Trimming at V came to 6 bases and at J to 4 bases, leaving 9 bases not matched to a gene. Germline assignment: CDR1 MDHEN and CDR2 SYDVKM. The length of the CDR3 is 14 residues. The CDR3 nucleotides are TGTGCCAGCAGGGGCGGGAGTCTCTCGTACGAGCAGTACTTC. Its protein is CASRGGSLSYEQYF.

The chain employs TRBV7-3 and TRBJ2-1, with TRBD2 matching 7 bases. After removal of 1 base from V and 10 bases from J, the junction contained 10 bases not matched to a gene. The germline gives CDR1 SGHTA, CDR2 FQGTGA. This CDR3 spans 15 amino acids. This CDR3 reads CASSLRASGVSEQFF. CDR3 nucleotides: TGTGCCAGCAGCTTAAGGGCTAGCGGCGTCTCCGAGCAGTTCTTC.

This clonotype was observed a handful of times. The chain employs TRBV2 and TRBJ2-1; possibly TRBD2 for D (5 bases). CDR1 and CDR2 (germline): SNHLY, FYNNEI. Trimming took off 4 bases at V and 3 bases at J, with 10 bases between the two ends. The CDR3 extends over 14 amino acids. The CDR3 here is CASSVRVNYNEQFF. The CDR3 DNA reads TGTGCCAGCAGTGTGCGGGTAAACTACAATGAGCAGTTCTTC.

This clonotype was observed many times. This sequence joins TRBV11-1 and TRBJ2-3; no clear D. Germline V gene lookup returns CDR1 SGHAT and CDR2 FQDESV (reference sequence). Trimming took off 5 bases at V and 2 bases at J, with 14 bases between the two ends. The CDR3 covers 15 residues. CDR3 region: CASSPRAGYTDTQYF. The CDR3 DNA follows: TGTGCCAGCAGCCCGAGAGCCGGGTACACAGATACGCAGTATTTT.

V gene TRBV5-1 combines with J gene TRBJ2-1, with 7 bases identical to TRBD2. There are 16 residues in the CDR3. The germline V gene has CDR1 SGHRS and CDR2 YFSETQ. Trimming took 4 bases from V and 3 from J; bases not matched to a gene: 10. The CDR3 reads CASSPGLGGIYNEQFF. CDR3 nucleotides: TGCGCCAGCAGCCCCGGACTGGGGGGGATCTACAATGAGCAGTTCTTC. Drawing the rest from reference TRBV5-1 and TRBJ2-1, the complete variable domain is KAGVTQTPRYLIKTRGQQVTLSCSPISGHRSVSWYQQTPGQGLQFLFEYFSETQRNKGNFPGRFSGRQFSNSRSEMNVSTLELGDSALYLCASSPGLGGIYNEQFFGPGTRLTVL.

The DNA of the CDR3 is TGTGCCAGCAGTGTATGGCTAGCGACATCCTACAATGAGCAGTACTTC. Amino acid sequence: CASSVWLATSYNEQYF. The chain carries TRBV6-2 or TRBV6-3 and TRBJ2-1; TRBD2 is a possible D gene (6 bases). The J call may be in error: the DNA end matches TRBJ2-7 better. Germline CDR1 is MNHEY and CDR2 is SVGEGT. The CDR3 runs to 16 residues.

This clonotype occurred many times. The V call is TRBV18, the J call TRBJ2-7; 11 bases align to TRBD2. The CDR3 loop spans 16 amino acids. V was pared by 3 bases and J by 2 bases, with 6 bases of the junction left unmatched. The germline V gene encodes CDR1 KGHSH and CDR2 LQKENI. This chain's CDR3 is CASSPTGTSGAYEQYF. CDR3 DNA sequence: TGTGCCAGCTCACCTACCGGGACTAGCGGAGCCTACGAGCAGTACTTC.

This clonotype was seen ten or more times. J is TRBJ2-1 and V is TRBV2, with D uncertain. CDR1 and CDR2 (germline): SNHLY, FYNNEI. The CDR3 consists of 12 residues. With 5 bases removed from V and 10 bases from J, the gap between germline ends came to 12 bases. CDR3 residues: CASSPPRSEQFF. CDR3 nucleotide sequence: TGTGCCAGCAGTCCCCCTAGGTCAGAGCAGTTCTTC.

This clonotype was found many times. The chain recombines TRBV30 with TRBJ2-1, with TRBD2 matching 12 bases. Germline CDR1 reads GTSNPN; CDR2 reads SVGIG (reference sequence). J lost 5 bases, V lost 0 bases, and 11 bases had no gene match. This CDR3 region has 18 residues. CDR3 amino acids: CAWSVRSSGGARDNEQFF. The CDR3, as DNA: TGTGCCTGGAGTGTAAGGTCTAGCGGGGGGGCTAGGGACAATGAGCAGTTCTTC.